These 18 T cell receptor beta chains were sequenced from one sample in a study of CD8 T cell repertoires and HIV-1 epitope variants. TCRdb keeps only in-frame clones here, not all; method: immunoSEQ multiplex PCR. The table has about 2,500 clones, under 70% seen once. Their specific antigens are unknown. Sequenced sample: cultured CD8+ T cells derived from PBMCs. The receptors derive from a male donor with HIV.

CDR3 protein: CASSSTGNEQFF. Written as DNA, the CDR3 is TGTGCCAGCAGCTCGACAGGGAATGAGCAGTTCTTC. The chain is built from TRBV7-6 and TRBJ2-1; 7 positions match TRBD1. Germline loops: CDR1 SGHVS, CDR2 FNYEAQ. The trim removed 4 bases at V and 7 bases at J, leaving 1 base unmatched. The length of the CDR3 is 12 residues.

This chain connects TRBV7-3 to TRBJ2-7, with D maybe TRBD2 (5 bases). Trimming took 1 base from V and 7 from J, leaving 11 bases between them. Germline V gene data show CDR1 as SGHTA and CDR2 as FQGTGA. The CDR3 is made up of 13 amino acids. The CDR3 reads CASSLIGDGEQYF. The DNA of the CDR3 is TGTGCCAGCAGCTTAATCGGGGATGGGGAGCAGTACTTC.

V gene TRBV28 combines with J gene TRBJ2-1; D gene unclear. Trimming took off 3 bases at V and 8 bases at J, with 14 bases between the two ends. The CDR3 is 14 residues long. CDR1 is MDHEN and CDR2 is SYDVKM in the germline V gene. The CDR3 DNA reads as TGTGCCAGCAGTTTGAGCCCCGATAACGATGAGCAGTTCTTC. It codes for CASSLSPDNDEQFF.

The V call is TRBV7-9, the J call TRBJ1-5; 11 positions match TRBD1. The CDR3 is made up of 19 amino acids. V lost 1 base to trimming and J lost 0 bases; unmatched junction nucleotides: 8. Germline CDR1 is SEHNR and CDR2 is FQNEAQ (reference sequence). CDR3 sequence reads: CASSLVLGQGVYSNQPQHF. DNA for the CDR3: TGTGCCAGCAGCTTAGTTTTGGGACAGGGGGTCTATAGCAATCAGCCCCAGCATTTT. Using reference TRBV7-9 and TRBJ1-5 for the parts outside the CDR3, the full variable domain is DTGVSQNPRHKITKRGQNVTFRCDPISEHNRLYWYRQTLGQGPEFLTYFQNEAQLEKSRLLSDRFSAERPKGSFSTLEIQRTEQGDSAMYLCASSLVLGQGVYSNQPQHFGDGTRLSIL.

The chain links TRBV9 to TRBJ2-1; D possibly uses TRBD1 or TRBD2 (5 bases each). Germline CDR1 is SGDLS and CDR2 is YYNGEE. V was shortened by 0 bases and J by 8 bases, with 6 bases between the two germline ends. The CDR3 totals 12 residues. CDR3 loop: CASSVGGDEQFF. The CDR3 DNA reads TGTGCCAGCAGCGTAGGAGGGGATGAGCAGTTCTTC.

CDR3 protein: CASSEASYGVVVEQFF. As DNA, the CDR3 is TGTGCCAGCAGTGAAGCTTCTTATGGGGTGGTGGTTGAGCAGTTCTTC. V gene TRBV2 combines with J gene TRBJ2-1, with D unclear. Germline V gives CDR1 SNHLY, CDR2 FYNNEI. Trimming took 0 bases from V and 9 from J, leaving 18 bases between them. The CDR3 loop spans 16 amino acids.

This clone was detected only a few times. The chain has TRBV28 and TRBJ1-1; D unclear. The germline V gene encodes CDR1 MDHEN and CDR2 SYDVKM. This CDR3 spans 11 amino acids. The V gene lost 5 bases and the J gene lost 5 bases, with 6 bases spanning the gap. CDR3 sequence: CASSPGTEAFF. CDR3 in DNA: TGTGCCAGCAGTCCCGGGACTGAAGCTTTCTTT.

The rearrangement joins TRBV6-6 to TRBJ2-7, with 7 bases identical to TRBD1. The CDR3 has 13 amino acids. Unmatched junction bases numbered 3, after V lost 2 bases and J lost 5 bases. Germline V gene lookup returns CDR1 MNHNY and CDR2 SVGAGI (reference sequence). CDR3 in DNA: TGTGCCAGCAGTTACCAGGGGGTGAACGAGCAGTACTTC. Protein sequence: CASSYQGVNEQYF.

The chain joins TRBV4-1 to TRBJ1-5, with D hard to call. The CDR3 spans 13 residues. Germline V gene lookup returns CDR1 MGHRA and CDR2 YSYEKL. V gave up 4 bases and J gave up 4 bases, with 8 bases separating them. This CDR3 is CASSLHLNQPQHF. CDR3 DNA: TGCGCCAGCAGCCTCCATCTAAATCAGCCCCAGCATTTT.

The chain joins TRBV6-1 to TRBJ2-7, with a possible D match to TRBD2 (6 bases). V lost 3 bases, J lost 0 bases, and 12 bases lay in between. Per the germline V gene, CDR1 is MNHNS and CDR2 is SASEGT. The CDR3 totals 15 residues. This CDR3 is CASSDGDWSSYEQYF. The DNA for the CDR3 is TGTGCCAGCAGTGATGGGGACTGGAGCTCCTACGAGCAGTACTTC.

The chain couples TRBV25-1 to TRBJ2-5; the D is unclear. V was pared by 5 bases and J by 1 base, with 8 bases between. CDR3 length: 13 residues. Germline CDR1 is MGHDK and CDR2 is SYGVNS. Here the CDR3 reads CASSPPIQETQYF. CDR3 sequence (DNA): TGTGCCAGCAGTCCCCCGATCCAAGAGACCCAGTACTTC.

The V and J genes are TRBV28 and TRBJ2-7; D may be TRBD1 or TRBD2 (5 bases each). The V gene lost 2 bases and the J gene lost 7 bases, with 15 bases spanning the gap. This CDR3 has 14 amino acids. Germline assignment: CDR1 MDHEN and CDR2 SYDVKM. The CDR3 DNA is TGTGCCAGCAGTTTAGAATCGGGGCTGGGGGAGCAGTACTTC. This codes for CASSLESGLGEQYF.

The chain has TRBV4-2 and TRBJ1-2; tentatively, D is TRBD1 (5 bases). Germline-derived CDR1 and CDR2 are LGHNA and YNFKEQ. CDR3 length equals 14 residues. Trimming shortened V by 4 bases and J by 8 bases, and 17 bases separated the two germline ends. DNA for the CDR3: TGTGCCAGCAGCCGAGGAGACAGTCTATACGGCTACACCTTC. Its translation: CASSRGDSLYGYTF.

The chain has TRBV6-4 and TRBJ1-1, with D maybe TRBD1 (6 bases). Looked up from germline, CDR1 is MRHNA and CDR2 is SNTAGT. The V gene lost 4 bases and the J gene lost 9 bases, with 15 bases spanning the gap. The length of the CDR3 is 13 residues. The CDR3 nucleotides read TGTGCCAGCAGTGTCGATCAACAGGGAAAAGCTTTCTTT. This codes for CASSVDQQGKAFF.

Here the CDR3 reads CASSYDRAGDTQYF. The CDR3 coding sequence is TGTGCCAGCAGTTACGACAGGGCAGGAGATACGCAGTATTTT. The J gene is TRBJ2-3, the V gene TRBV6-5; 7 nucleotides agree with TRBD1. This CDR3 is 14 amino acids long. Germline CDR1 and CDR2: MNHEY and SVGAGI. J gave up 5 bases and V 2 bases, and 4 bases lay outside the gene matches.

This clone has only one observation. The CDR3, as DNA: TGTGCCAGCAGTCGAGACAGGGGTGGTTCACCCCTCCACTTT. Residues: CASSRDRGGSPLHF. The chain links TRBV5-8 to TRBJ1-6, with 8 bases lining up with TRBD1. This CDR3 is 14 amino acids long. Germline V gene lookup returns CDR1 SGHTS and CDR2 YDEGEE. After removal of 5 bases from V and 9 bases from J, the junction contained 7 bases not matched to a gene.

This clone has just one count. The chain recombines TRBV28 with TRBJ2-7; D tentatively fits TRBD1 or TRBD2 (5 bases each). CDR3 size: 15 residues. Per germline, CDR1 MDHEN and CDR2 SYDVKM. Trimming left V 6 bases short and J 0 bases short, with 15 bases between. This chain's CDR3 is CASRPTGRSSYEQYF. CDR3 nucleotide sequence: TGTGCCAGCAGACCGACGGGACGGAGCTCCTACGAGCAGTACTTC.

V usage is TRBV5-6 and J usage is TRBJ1-1, with TRBD1 identical over 9 bases. Germline CDR1 reads SGHDT; CDR2 reads YYEEEE. This CDR3 has 15 amino acids. Trimming removed 2 bases from V and 4 bases from J; junction bases left unmatched: 6. CDR3 coding DNA: TGTGCCAGCAGCTTTACAGGGGGCGGGGGCACTGAAGCTTTCTTT. Translating gives CASSFTGGGGTEAFF.